Below are 5 T cell receptor beta chains sequenced from a single sample in a study of HIV-infected children after antiretroviral therapy interruption. Described treatment: PENTA 11 planned treatment interruption arm or continuous ART arm. The TCR library was built from RNA with a 3' RACE protocol and unique molecular identifiers. Each CDR3 protein is one row after TCRdb ran MiXCR on the 3' RACE reads. The sample has approximately 95,000 distinct CDR3 sequences, approximately 6.9% seen once. The material was CD45RA+ CD4+ T cells from PBMCs, pooled from several time points, obtained from a donor given antiretroviral therapy, either interrupted or continuous. Indicated subset: naive CD4+ CD45RA+ CD45RO- T cells. The receptor set was obtained from a pool of human donors with HIV.

This clonotype came up many times. This sequence joins TRBV2 and TRBJ1-2; 7 nucleotides agree with TRBD1. The germline V gene encodes CDR1 SNHLY and CDR2 FYNNEI. V trimming: 3 bases; J trimming: 4 bases; junction bases outside the gene matches: 8. CDR3 length equals 15 residues. The CDR3 loop is CASSEVDRDGYGYTF. In DNA form, the CDR3 reads TGTGCCAGCAGTGAGGTAGACAGGGATGGCTATGGCTACACCTTC. Full variable domain (outside the CDR3, taken from reference TRBV2 and TRBJ1-2): EPEVTQTPSHQVTQMGQEVILRCVPISNHLYFYWYRQILGQKVEFLVSFYNNEISEKSEIFDDQFSVERPDGSNFTLKIRSTKLEDSAMYFCASSEVDRDGYGYTFGSGTRLTVV.

This clonotype was observed a few times. The chain couples TRBV7-9 to TRBJ2-1, with TRBD2 matching 8 bases. Germline V CDR1 and CDR2: SEHNR, FQNEAQ (reference sequence). This CDR3 comprises 18 residues. V shed 1 base and J 5 bases; nucleotides not matched to a gene: 13. The CDR3 DNA reads as TGTGCCAGCAGCTTAGTAGCGGGGTCAGAGAGGAGAAACAATGAGCAGTTCTTC. Encoded protein: CASSLVAGSERRNNEQFF.

This clonotype was seen at least ten times. The chain links TRBV20-1 to TRBJ2-4; 15 bases are a match to TRBD2. The CDR3 consists of 15 residues. Trimming removed 6 bases from V and 8 bases from J; junction bases left unmatched: 8. Germline CDR1 DFQATT, CDR2 SNEGSKA (reference sequence). The CDR3 sequence is CSAIIGTSGRYIQYF. The CDR3 DNA reads TGCAGTGCAATCATCGGGACTAGCGGGAGGTACATTCAGTACTTC.

This clonotype was found many times. This chain links TRBV3-1 with TRBJ1-5; D uncertain. Germline CDR1 LGHDT, CDR2 YNNKEL (reference sequence). V was cut by 0 bases and J by 3 bases, with 9 bases left in between. The CDR3 is 15 amino acids. CDR3 in amino acids: CASSQDLGINQPQHF. CDR3 DNA sequence: TGTGCCAGCAGCCAAGATCTCGGCATCAATCAGCCCCAGCATTTT.

This clonotype appeared many times. This chain uses TRBV5-1 with TRBJ2-1; 8 bases agree with TRBD2. CDR3 length: 15 residues. V was pared by 0 bases and J by 7 bases, with 6 bases of the junction left unmatched. Germline V gene data show CDR1 as SGHRS and CDR2 as YFSETQ. DNA of the CDR3: TGCGCCAGCAGCTTGGTGTCGGGGGGGCCTAATGAGCAGTTCTTC. Its protein product is CASSLVSGGPNEQFF. The whole variable domain, filled in from reference TRBV5-1 and TRBJ2-1, reads KAGVTQTPRYLIKTRGQQVTLSCSPISGHRSVSWYQQTPGQGLQFLFEYFSETQRNKGNFPGRFSGRQFSNSRSEMNVSTLELGDSALYLCASSLVSGGPNEQFFGPGTRLTVL.